This T cell receptor beta chain was identified during a study of sequential checkpoint blockade in melanoma. For the study at large: Each arm's sequence ended with maintenance nivolumab.

The treatment: randomized to nivolumab then ipilimumab (arm A) or the reverse (arm B). From thawed PBMCs, live CD3+CD8+ cells negative for CD19 and CD56 were sorted. TCRdb keeps only in-frame clones here, not all; method: immunoSEQ multiplex PCR. This table has over 15,000 clones, 65% to 85% appearing once. The sequence was collected from a human donor with melanoma. The material was CD8+ T cells sorted from blood (inferred from file names), obtained from a patient given nivolumab and ipilimumab in sequence.

CDR3 protein: CASSPGTIYEQYF. The CDR3 coding sequence is TGTGCCAGCAGTCCCGGGACAATCTACGAGCAGTACTTC. This chain uses TRBV5-6 with TRBJ2-7, with D perhaps matching TRBD1 (6 bases). CDR3 length: 13 amino acids. V was cut by 5 bases and J by 3 bases, with 12 bases left in between. Germline CDR1 reads SGHDT; CDR2 reads YYEEEE.